This TCR beta chain was identified in a study of T-cell memory formation after mild COVID-19. General observations from the study: Prior to infection, memory already included some responding clones, suggesting cross-reactive memory joined. Clones that got smaller from day 15 to 85 had even CD4/CD8, while clones growing later tipped toward CD4+. Unconfirmed was the SARS-CoV-2 specificity of second-wave clones that peaked on day 37. Among CD4+ contracting clones, most were CM and EM, and CD8+ ones EMRA.

The CDR3 has 13 residues. V gave up 8 bases and J gave up 2 bases, with 12 bases separating them. Worth noting for this clonotype: What it recognizes is unknown.

TCRdb processed the 5' RACE reads anew with MiXCR; each CDR3 protein has one entry. The table shows 430,000 or so distinct CDR3 sequences, with roughly 23% occurring only once. The V call is TRBV12-3 or TRBV12-4, the J call TRBJ2-5; tentatively, D is TRBD2 (5 bases). The clonotype was recovered from an adult woman who had mild COVID-19 (a few samples of this study predate the infection). Cell type and time point are not known. The source material was PBMCs or a T cell subset sorted from them (not recorded which). CDR3 residues: CASYSGEQETQYF. The CDR3 region has the DNA TGTGCCAGCTACTCCGGGGAACAAGAGACCCAGTACTTC.